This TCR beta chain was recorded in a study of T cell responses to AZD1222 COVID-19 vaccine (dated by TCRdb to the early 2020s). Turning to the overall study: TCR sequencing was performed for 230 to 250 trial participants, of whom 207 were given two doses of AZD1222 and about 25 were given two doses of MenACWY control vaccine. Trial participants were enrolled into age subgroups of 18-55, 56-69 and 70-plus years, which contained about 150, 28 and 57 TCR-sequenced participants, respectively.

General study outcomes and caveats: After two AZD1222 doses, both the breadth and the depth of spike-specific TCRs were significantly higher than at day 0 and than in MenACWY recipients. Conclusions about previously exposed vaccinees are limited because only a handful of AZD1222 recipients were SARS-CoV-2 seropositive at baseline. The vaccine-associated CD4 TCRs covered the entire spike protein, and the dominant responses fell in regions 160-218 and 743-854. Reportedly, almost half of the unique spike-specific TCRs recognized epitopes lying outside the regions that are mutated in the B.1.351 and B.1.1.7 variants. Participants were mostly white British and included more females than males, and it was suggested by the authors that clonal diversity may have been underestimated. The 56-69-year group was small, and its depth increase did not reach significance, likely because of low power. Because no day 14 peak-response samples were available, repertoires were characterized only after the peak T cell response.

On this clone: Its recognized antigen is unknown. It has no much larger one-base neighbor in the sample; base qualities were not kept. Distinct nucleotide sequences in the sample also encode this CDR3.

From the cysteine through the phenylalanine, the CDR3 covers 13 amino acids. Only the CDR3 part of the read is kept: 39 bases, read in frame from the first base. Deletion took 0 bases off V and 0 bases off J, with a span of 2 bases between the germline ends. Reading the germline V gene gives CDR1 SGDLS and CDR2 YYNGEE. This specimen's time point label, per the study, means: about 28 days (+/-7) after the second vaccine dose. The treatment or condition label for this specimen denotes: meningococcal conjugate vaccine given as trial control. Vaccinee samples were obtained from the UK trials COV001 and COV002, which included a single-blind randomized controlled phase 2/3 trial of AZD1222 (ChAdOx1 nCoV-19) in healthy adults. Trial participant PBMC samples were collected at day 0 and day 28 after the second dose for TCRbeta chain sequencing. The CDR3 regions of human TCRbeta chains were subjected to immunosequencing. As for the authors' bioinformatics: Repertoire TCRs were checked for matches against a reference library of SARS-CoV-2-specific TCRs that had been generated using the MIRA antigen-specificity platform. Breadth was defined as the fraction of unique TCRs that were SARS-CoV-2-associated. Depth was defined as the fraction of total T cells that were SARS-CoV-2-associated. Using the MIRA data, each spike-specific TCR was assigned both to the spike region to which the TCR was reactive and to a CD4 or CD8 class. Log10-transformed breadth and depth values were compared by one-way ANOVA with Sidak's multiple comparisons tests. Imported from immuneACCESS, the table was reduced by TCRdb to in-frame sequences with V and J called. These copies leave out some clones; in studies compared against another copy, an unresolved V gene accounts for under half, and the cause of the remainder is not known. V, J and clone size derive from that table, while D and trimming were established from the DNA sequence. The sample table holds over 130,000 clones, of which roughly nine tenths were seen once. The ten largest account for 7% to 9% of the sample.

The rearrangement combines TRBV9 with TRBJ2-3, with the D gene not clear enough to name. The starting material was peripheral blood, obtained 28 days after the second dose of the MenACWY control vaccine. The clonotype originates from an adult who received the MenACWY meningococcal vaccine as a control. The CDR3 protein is CASSVVSTDTQYF. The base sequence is TGTGCCAGCAGCGTAGTCAGCACAGATACGCAGTATTTT.